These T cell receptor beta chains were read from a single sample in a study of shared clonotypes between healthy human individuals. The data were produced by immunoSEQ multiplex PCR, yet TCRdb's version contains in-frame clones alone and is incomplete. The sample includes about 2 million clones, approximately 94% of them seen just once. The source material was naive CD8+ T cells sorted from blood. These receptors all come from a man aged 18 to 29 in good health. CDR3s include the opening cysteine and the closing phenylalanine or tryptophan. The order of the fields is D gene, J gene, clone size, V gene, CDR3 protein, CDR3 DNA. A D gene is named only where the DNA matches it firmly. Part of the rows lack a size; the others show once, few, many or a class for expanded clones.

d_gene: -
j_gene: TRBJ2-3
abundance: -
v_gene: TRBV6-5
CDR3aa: CASSIQPLGTDTQYF
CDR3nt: TGTGCCAGCAGCATACAGCCCCTGGGCACAGATACGCAGTATTTT

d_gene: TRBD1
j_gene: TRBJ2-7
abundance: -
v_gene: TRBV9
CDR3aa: CASSPSGTGGAEQYF
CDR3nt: TGTGCCAGCAGCCCCTCCGGGACAGGGGGCGCAGAGCAGTACTTC

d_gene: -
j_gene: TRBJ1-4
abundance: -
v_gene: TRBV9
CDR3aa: CASSASGDPTNEKLFF
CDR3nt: TGTGCCAGCAGCGCATCAGGGGACCCAACTAATGAAAAACTGTTTTTT

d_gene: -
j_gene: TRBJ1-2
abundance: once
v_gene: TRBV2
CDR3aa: CAQGDHSPGATYGYTF
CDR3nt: TGTGCCCAAGGGGACCACTCTCCGGGGGCAACTTATGGCTACACCTTC

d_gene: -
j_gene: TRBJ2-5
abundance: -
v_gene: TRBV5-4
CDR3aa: CASSLTAQETQYF
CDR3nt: TGTGCCAGCAGCTTGACAGCTCAAGAGACCCAGTACTTC

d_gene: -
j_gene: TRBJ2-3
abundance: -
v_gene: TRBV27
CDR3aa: CASSDFTDTQYF
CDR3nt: TGTGCCAGCAGTGATTTCACAGATACGCAGTATTTT

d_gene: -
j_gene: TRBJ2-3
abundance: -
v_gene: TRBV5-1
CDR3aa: CASSFYGTTDTQYF
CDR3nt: TGCGCCAGCAGCTTTTACGGAACCACAGATACGCAGTATTTT

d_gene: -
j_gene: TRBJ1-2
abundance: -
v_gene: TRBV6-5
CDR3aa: CASSYRWGEGYGYTF
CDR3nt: TGTGCCAGCAGTTACCGGTGGGGGGAGGGCTATGGCTACACCTTC

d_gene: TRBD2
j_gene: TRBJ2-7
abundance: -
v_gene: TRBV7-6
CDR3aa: CASSPHGPSGYYEQYF
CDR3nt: TGTGCCAGCAGCCCTCACGGTCCTAGCGGATACTACGAGCAGTACTTC

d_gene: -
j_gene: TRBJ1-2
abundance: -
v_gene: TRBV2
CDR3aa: CASTEAPNYGYTF
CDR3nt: TGTGCCAGCACTGAGGCCCCAAACTATGGCTACACCTTC

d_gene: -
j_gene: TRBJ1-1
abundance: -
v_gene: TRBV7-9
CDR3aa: CAAGLLNTEAFF
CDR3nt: TGTGCCGCCGGGTTATTAAACACTGAAGCTTTCTTT

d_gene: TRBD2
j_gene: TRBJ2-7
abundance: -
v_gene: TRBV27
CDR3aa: CASSLGGLAGSYEQYF
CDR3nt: TGTGCCAGCAGTTTAGGAGGTCTAGCGGGTTCCTACGAGCAGTACTTC

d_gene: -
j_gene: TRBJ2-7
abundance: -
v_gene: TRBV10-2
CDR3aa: CASSRSYEQYF
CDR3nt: TGCGCCAGCAGCCGGTCCTACGAGCAGTACTTC

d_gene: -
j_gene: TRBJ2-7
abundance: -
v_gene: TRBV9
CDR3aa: CASSPDMGQQYF
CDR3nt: TGTGCCAGCAGCCCCGACATGGGGCAACAGTACTTC

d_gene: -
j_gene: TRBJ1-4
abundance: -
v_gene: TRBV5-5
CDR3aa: CASSLDAANEKLFF
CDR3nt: TGTGCCAGCAGCCTGGACGCGGCGAATGAAAAACTGTTTTTT

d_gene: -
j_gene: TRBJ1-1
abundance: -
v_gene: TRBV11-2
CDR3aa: CASSLEQRLNTEAFF
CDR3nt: TGTGCCAGCAGCTTAGAGCAGAGATTGAACACTGAAGCTTTCTTT

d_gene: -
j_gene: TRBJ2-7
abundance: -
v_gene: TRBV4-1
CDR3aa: CASSQGRSISYEQYF
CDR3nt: TGCGCCAGCAGCCAAGGCCGTAGCATCTCCTACGAGCAGTACTTC